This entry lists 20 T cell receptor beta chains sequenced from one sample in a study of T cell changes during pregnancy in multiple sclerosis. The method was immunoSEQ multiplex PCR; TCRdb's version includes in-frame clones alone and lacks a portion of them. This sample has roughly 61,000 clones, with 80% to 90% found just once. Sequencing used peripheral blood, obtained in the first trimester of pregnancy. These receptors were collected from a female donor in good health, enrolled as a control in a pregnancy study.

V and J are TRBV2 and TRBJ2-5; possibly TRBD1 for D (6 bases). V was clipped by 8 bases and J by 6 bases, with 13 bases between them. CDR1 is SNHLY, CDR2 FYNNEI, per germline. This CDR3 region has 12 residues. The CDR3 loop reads CASVGTSQTQYF. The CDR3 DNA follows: TGTGCCAGCGTCGGGACAAGTCAGACCCAGTACTTC.

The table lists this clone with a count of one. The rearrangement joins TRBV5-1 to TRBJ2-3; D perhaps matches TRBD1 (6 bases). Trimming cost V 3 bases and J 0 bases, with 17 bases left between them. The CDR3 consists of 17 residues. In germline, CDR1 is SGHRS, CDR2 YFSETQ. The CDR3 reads CASSYHLQGSSTDTQYF. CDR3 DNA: TGCGCCAGCAGCTACCACCTACAGGGTTCTAGCACAGATACGCAGTATTTT.

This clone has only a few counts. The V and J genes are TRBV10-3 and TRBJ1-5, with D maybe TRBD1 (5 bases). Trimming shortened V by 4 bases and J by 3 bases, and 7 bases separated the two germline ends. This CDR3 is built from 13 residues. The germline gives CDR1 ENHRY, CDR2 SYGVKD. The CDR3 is CAISARVNQPQHF. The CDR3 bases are TGTGCCATCAGTGCCAGGGTCAATCAGCCCCAGCATTTT.

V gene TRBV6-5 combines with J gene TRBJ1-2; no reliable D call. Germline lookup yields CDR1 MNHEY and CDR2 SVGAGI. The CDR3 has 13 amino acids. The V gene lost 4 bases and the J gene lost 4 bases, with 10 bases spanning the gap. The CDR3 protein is CASSSPRAYGYTF. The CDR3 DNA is TGTGCCAGCAGTTCCCCGAGGGCCTATGGCTACACCTTC.

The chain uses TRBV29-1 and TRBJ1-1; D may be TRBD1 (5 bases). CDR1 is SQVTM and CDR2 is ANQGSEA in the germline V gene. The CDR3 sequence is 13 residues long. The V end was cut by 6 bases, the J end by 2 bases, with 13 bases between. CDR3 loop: CSVERQLNTEAFF. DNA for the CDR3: TGCAGCGTGGAAAGACAGTTAAACACTGAAGCTTTCTTT.

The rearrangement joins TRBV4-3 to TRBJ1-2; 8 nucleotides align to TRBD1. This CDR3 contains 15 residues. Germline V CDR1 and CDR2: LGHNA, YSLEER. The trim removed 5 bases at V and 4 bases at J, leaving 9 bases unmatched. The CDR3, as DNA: TGCGCCAGCAGCGACGGACAGGGAGGACTCTATGGCTACACCTTC. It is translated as CASSDGQGGLYGYTF.

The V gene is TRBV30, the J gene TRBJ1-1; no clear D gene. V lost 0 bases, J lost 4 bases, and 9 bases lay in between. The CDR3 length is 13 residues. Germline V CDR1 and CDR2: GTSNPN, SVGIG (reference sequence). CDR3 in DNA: TGTGCCTGGAGTGTAAAACTGAGCACTGAAGCTTTCTTT. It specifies CAWSVKLSTEAFF.

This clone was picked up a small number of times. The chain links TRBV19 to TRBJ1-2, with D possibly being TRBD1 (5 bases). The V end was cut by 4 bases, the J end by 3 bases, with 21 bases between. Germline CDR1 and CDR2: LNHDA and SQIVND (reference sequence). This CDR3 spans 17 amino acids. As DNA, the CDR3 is TGTGCCAGTAGTACGGACGGGCAATGGGGCGCCGACTATGGCTACACCTTC. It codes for CASSTDGQWGADYGYTF. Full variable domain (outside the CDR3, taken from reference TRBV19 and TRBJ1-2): DGGITQSPKYLFRKEGQNVTLSCEQNLNHDAMYWYRQDPGQGLRLIYYSQIVNDFQKGDIAEGYSVSREKKESFPLTVTSAQKNPTAFYLCASSTDGQWGADYGYTFGSGTRLTVV.

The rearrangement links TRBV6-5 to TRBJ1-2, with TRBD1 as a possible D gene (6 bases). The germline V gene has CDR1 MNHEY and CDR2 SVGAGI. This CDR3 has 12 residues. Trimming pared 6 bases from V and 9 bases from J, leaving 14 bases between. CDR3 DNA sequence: TGTGCCAGCAGCCCAGGGGATCGGCGCTACACCTTC. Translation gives CASSPGDRRYTF.

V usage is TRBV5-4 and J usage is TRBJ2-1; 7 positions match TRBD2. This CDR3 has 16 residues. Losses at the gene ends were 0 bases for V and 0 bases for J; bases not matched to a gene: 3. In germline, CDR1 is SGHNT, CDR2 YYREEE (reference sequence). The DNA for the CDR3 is TGTGCCAGCAGCTTGGCGGCTAGCGGCTCCTACAATGAGCAGTTCTTC. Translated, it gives CASSLAASGSYNEQFF.

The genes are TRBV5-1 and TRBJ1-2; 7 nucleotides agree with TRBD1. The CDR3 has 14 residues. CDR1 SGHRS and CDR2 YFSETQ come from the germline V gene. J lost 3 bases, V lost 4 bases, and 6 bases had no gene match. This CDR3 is CASSRGTDYYGYTF. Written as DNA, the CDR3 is TGCGCCAGCAGCAGGGGGACAGACTACTATGGCTACACCTTC.

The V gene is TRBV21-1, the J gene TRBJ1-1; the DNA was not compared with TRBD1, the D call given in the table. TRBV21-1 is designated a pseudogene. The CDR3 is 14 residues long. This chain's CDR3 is CASRYRGRMTEAFF. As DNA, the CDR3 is TGTGCCAGCAGGTACAGGGGGCGAATGACTGAAGCTTTCTTT.

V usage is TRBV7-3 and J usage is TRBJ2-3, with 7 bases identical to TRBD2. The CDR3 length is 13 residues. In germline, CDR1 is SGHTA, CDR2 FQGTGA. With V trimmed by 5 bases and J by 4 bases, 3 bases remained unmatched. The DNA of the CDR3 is TGTGCCAGCAGCCCAGGGAGGGCAGATACGCAGTATTTT. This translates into CASSPGRADTQYF.

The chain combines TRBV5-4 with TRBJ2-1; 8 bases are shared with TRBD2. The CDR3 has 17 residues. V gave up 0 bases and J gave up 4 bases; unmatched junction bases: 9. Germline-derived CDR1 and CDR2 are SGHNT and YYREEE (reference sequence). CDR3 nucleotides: TGTGCCAGCAGCTTGGAATTAGCGGGGTGGGGTTACAATGAGCAGTTCTTC. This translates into CASSLELAGWGYNEQFF.

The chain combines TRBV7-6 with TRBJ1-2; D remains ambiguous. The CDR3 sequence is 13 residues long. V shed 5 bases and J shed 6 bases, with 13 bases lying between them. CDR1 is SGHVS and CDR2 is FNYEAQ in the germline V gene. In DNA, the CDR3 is TGTGCCAGCAGCAGCTTGGCGGGGAATGGCTACACCTTC. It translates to CASSSLAGNGYTF.

The CDR3 coding sequence is TGTGCCAGCAGCTTAGGACTAGATATCGATGAGCAGTTCTTC. It translates to CASSLGLDIDEQFF. This chain connects TRBV7-3 to TRBJ2-1, with 7 bases that match TRBD2. Per the germline V gene, CDR1 is SGHTA and CDR2 is FQGTGA. J gave up 8 bases and V 2 bases, and 6 bases lay outside the gene matches. This CDR3 spans 14 amino acids.

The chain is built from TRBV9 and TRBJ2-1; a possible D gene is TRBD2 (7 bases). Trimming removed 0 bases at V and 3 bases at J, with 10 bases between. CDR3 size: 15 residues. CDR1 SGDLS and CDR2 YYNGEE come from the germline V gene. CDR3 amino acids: CASSVEGGFYNEQFF. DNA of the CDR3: TGTGCCAGCAGCGTAGAGGGGGGGTTCTACAATGAGCAGTTCTTC.

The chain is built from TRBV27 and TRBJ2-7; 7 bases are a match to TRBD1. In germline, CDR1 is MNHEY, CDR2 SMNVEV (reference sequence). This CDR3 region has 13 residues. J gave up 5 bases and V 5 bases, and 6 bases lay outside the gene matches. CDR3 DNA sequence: TGTGCCAGCAGTCTCAGGGGGAGCCACGAGCAGTACTTC. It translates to CASSLRGSHEQYF.

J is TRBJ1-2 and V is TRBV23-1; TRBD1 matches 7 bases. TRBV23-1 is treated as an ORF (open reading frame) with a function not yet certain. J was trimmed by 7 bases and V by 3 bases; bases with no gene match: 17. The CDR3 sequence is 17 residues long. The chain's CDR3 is CASSQFAGTAHYSGYTF. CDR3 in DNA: TGCGCCAGCAGTCAGTTTGCCGGGACAGCCCATTACTCTGGCTACACCTTC.

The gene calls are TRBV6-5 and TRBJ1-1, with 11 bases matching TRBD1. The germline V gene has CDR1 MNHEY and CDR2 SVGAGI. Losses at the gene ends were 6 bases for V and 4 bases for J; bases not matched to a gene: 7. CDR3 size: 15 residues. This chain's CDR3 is CASSAGTGGGTEAFF. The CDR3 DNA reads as TGTGCCAGCAGCGCCGGGACAGGGGGGGGCACTGAAGCTTTCTTT.